A single sample gave rise to the 10 T cell receptor beta chains below, sequenced in a study of blood T cell repertoires in COVID-19. Here immunoSEQ multiplex PCR was the method, and the copy in TCRdb shows in-frame clones only, minus some. The sample yields 80,000 to 95,000 clones, over 70% seen once. The sequencing input was peripheral blood. Receptors were obtained from a woman between 45 and 60 years old with acute or convalescent COVID-19.

This chain connects TRBV19 to TRBJ2-3; 7 nucleotides line up with TRBD2. V was clipped by 7 bases and J by 4 bases; unmatched bases: 11. The germline V gene encodes CDR1 LNHDA and CDR2 SQIVND (reference sequence). The length of the CDR3 is 15 residues. The CDR3 nucleotides are TGTGCCAGTAAACCAGCGGGGATAAGCGCAGATACGCAGTATTTT. As protein: CASKPAGISADTQYF.

The chain is built from TRBV7-8 and TRBJ1-2; 10 bases are shared with TRBD1. This CDR3 comprises 15 residues. Germline CDR1 and CDR2: SGHVS and FQNEAQ. V was pared by 6 bases and J by 4 bases, with 8 bases of the junction left unmatched. CDR3 loop: CASSQSGTGVYGYTF. In DNA form, the CDR3 reads TGTGCCAGCAGTCAATCCGGGACAGGGGTCTATGGCTACACCTTC. Based on the CDR3 plus reference TRBV7-8 and TRBJ1-2, the full variable domain is GAGVSQSPRYKVAKRGQDVALRCDPISGHVSLFWYQQALGQGPEFLTYFQNEAQLDKSGLPSDRFFAERPEGSVSTLKIQRTQQEDSAVYLCASSQSGTGVYGYTFGSGTRLTVV.

The chain uses TRBV28 and TRBJ1-5, with 8 bases lining up with TRBD1. The CDR3 runs 15 residues. The V gene's germline CDR1 is MDHEN and CDR2 SYDVKM. The J segment lost 4 bases and the V segment lost 4 bases, leaving 6 bases of the junction unmatched. The CDR3 here is CASSSAGGENQPQHF. The DNA for the CDR3 is TGTGCCAGCAGTTCGGCAGGGGGCGAAAATCAGCCCCAGCATTTT.

This clone appeared a few times. The chain combines TRBV7-9 with TRBJ2-7; 7 bases match TRBD1. Losses at the gene ends were 5 bases for V and 6 bases for J; bases not matched to a gene: 7. The germline V gene has CDR1 SEHNR and CDR2 FQNEAQ (reference sequence). The length of the CDR3 is 13 residues. CDR3 bases: TGTGCCAGCAGCGCGCTCCCAGGGGGCGAGCAGTACTTC. It translates to CASSALPGGEQYF.

The gene calls are TRBV28 and TRBJ1-3; D remains ambiguous. Trimming shortened V by 3 bases and J by 1 base, and 7 bases separated the two germline ends. Germline values: CDR1 MDHEN, CDR2 SYDVKM. The CDR3 is made up of 14 amino acids. DNA of the CDR3: TGTGCCAGCAGTTTCGCAGGATCTGGAAACACCATATATTTT. It yields the protein CASSFAGSGNTIYF.

The genes are TRBV28 and TRBJ1-1, with TRBD1 as a possible D gene (5 bases). Trimming left V 3 bases short and J 9 bases short, with 11 bases between. CDR3 length equals 12 residues. Germline CDR1 is MDHEN and CDR2 is SYDVKM. The CDR3 DNA reads TGTGCCAGCAGTTTTCCAGGGTATCAAGCTTTCTTT. Amino acid sequence: CASSFPGYQAFF.

This clone was detected only once. The V call is TRBV4-3, the J call TRBJ1-1, with D hard to call. Trimming took 1 base from V and 4 from J, leaving 10 bases between them. Germline V gives CDR1 LGHNA, CDR2 YSLEER. The CDR3 runs 14 residues. This CDR3 is CASSQVGAFTEAFF. The CDR3 DNA follows: TGCGCCAGCAGCCAAGTGGGAGCCTTCACTGAAGCTTTCTTT.

This clone was detected a few times. The V call is TRBV1, the J call TRBJ1-5; TRBD1 was called by the table and not checked on the DNA. TRBV1 constitutes a pseudogene. The CDR3 totals 19 residues. CDR3 DNA: TGCACCAGCAGCCAAGAAAACTTGGACAGGGGACCCCACAATCAGCCCCAGCATTTT. This gives the protein CTSSQENLDRGPHNQPQHF.

Only a few counts were recorded for this clone. The chain has TRBV7-9 and TRBJ2-2; D not resolved. This CDR3 spans 14 amino acids. The V and J ends lost 5 bases and 6 bases respectively, with 13 bases between them. The V gene's germline CDR1 is SEHNR and CDR2 FQNEAQ (reference sequence). CDR3 nucleotide sequence: TGTGCCAGCAGCCCGGTAGTGGGCCCCGGGGAGCTGTTTTTT. Translation: CASSPVVGPGELFF.

J is TRBJ1-2 and V is TRBV5-6; 8 nucleotides match TRBD1. The trim removed 1 base at V and 8 bases at J, leaving 7 bases unmatched. Germline CDR1 SGHDT, CDR2 YYEEEE. The CDR3 extends over 14 amino acids. CDR3 sequence: CASSLWQGAGGYTF. Written as DNA, the CDR3 is TGTGCCAGCAGCTTGTGGCAGGGGGCCGGGGGCTACACCTTC.